A selection of T cell receptor beta chains follows, all from one sample in a study of graft-versus-host responses after intestinal transplantation. Their antigens remain unidentified. Profiled with immunoSEQ multiplex PCR; TCRdb holds only in-frame clones, not every one. This table holds over 70,000 clones, roughly 87% found once. The sample consisted of unstimulated CD8+ T cells sorted from spleen or lymph node cells, taken before intestinal transplant. The receptor source for this set is a human donor who received an intestinal transplant. CDR3s include the opening cysteine and the closing phenylalanine or tryptophan. The D gene is left open where the match is weak. Not all rows give a size; the values are once, few, many and, for expanded clones, a class.

v_gene	abundance	d_gene	j_gene	CDR3aa	CDR3nt
TRBV13	NA	TRBD2	TRBJ2-3	CASRKGLETDTQYF	TGTGCCAGCAGAAAGGGACTAGAGACAGATACGCAGTATTTT
TRBV28	once	NA	TRBJ1-4	CASSFPTATNEKLFF	TGTGCCAGCAGTTTCCCGACAGCAACTAATGAAAAACTGTTTTTT
TRBV5-5	NA	NA	TRBJ2-5	CASSLAQAGRQETQYF	TGTGCCAGCAGCTTGGCCCAGGCAGGTAGACAAGAGACCCAGTACTTC
TRBV4-1	NA	TRBD2	TRBJ2-7	CASSQAWGGGYEQYF	TGCGCCAGCAGCCAAGCGTGGGGGGGAGGCTACGAGCAGTACTTC
TRBV6-1	NA	NA	TRBJ1-2	CASSAPKSKSRSNYGYTF	TGTGCCAGCAGTGCCCCGAAGTCAAAAAGCCGATCTAACTATGGCTACACCTTC
TRBV19	NA	NA	TRBJ1-2	CASSIDGAGDGYTF	TGTGCCAGTAGTATAGATGGGGCAGGGGATGGCTACACCTTC
TRBV4-1	NA	NA	TRBJ1-1	CASSRSRWGGTEAFF	TGCGCCAGCAGCCGGTCTCGGTGGGGAGGTACTGAAGCTTTCTTT
TRBV6-6	NA	NA	TRBJ1-1	CASSYSTHTEAFF	TGTGCCAGCAGTTACTCGACGCATACTGAAGCTTTCTTT
TRBV11-2	NA	TRBD2	TRBJ2-1	CASSQTSESSYNEQFF	TGTGCCAGCAGCCAGACTAGCGAGAGCTCCTACAATGAGCAGTTCTTC
TRBV5-1	NA	NA	TRBJ1-1	CASSLAQTNTEAFF	TGCGCCAGCAGCTTGGCTCAGACTAACACTGAAGCTTTCTTT
TRBV28	NA	NA	TRBJ2-3	CASSFYVGSSSTDTQYF	TGTGCCAGCAGTTTTTACGTCGGGTCTTCTAGCACAGATACGCAGTATTTT
TRBV2	NA	NA	TRBJ1-2	CASSTGTVNYGYTF	TGTGCCAGCAGTACCGGGACGGTGAACTATGGCTACACCTTC
TRBV10-3	NA	NA	TRBJ1-5	CAISDSDYSNQPQHF	TGTGCCATCAGTGATTCGGACTATAGCAATCAGCCCCAGCATTTT
TRBV11-2	once	NA	TRBJ2-1	CASSTKGGAHHNEQFF	TGTGCCAGCAGCACCAAAGGAGGGGCACACCACAATGAGCAGTTCTTC
TRBV7-8	NA	TRBD1	TRBJ2-7	CASARDRVLQGGTSSYEQYF	TGTGCCAGCGCCCGGGACAGGGTCTTGCAGGGAGGAACGAGCTCCTACGAGCAGTACTTC